The 32 T cell receptor beta chains below come from one sample, sequenced in a study of CD8+ T cells in alopecia areata (dated by TCRdb to the late 2010s). The library was prepared using the immunoSEQ multiplex PCR assay. RNA was extracted from all samples and reverse transcribed into cDNA as template for TCR sequencing. TCRdb holds this immuneACCESS table with in-frame rearrangements only. Some clones are missing; in checked studies, unresolved V genes explain under half, and the rest has no known cause. The sample table holds some 130,000 clones, of which about 49% were seen once. The ten most abundant clones make up 18% of the sample. The meaning of the sample's time point label: baseline before oral tofacitinib. Here the sequenced sample was CD8+ T cells sorted from blood, taken at week 0. The origin of the receptors is a human donor with alopecia areata.

This clone occurred once. This sequence joins TRBV18 and TRBJ2-7, with 7 bases identical to TRBD2. CDR1 is KGHSH, CDR2 LQKENI, per germline. V was clipped by 1 base and J by 0 bases; unmatched bases: 6. The CDR3 spans 16 residues. Written as DNA, the CDR3 is TGTGCCAGCTCACCACGGGAGGGTTTCAGCTCCTACGAGCAGTACTTC. The encoded protein is CASSPREGFSSYEQYF.

This sequence joins TRBV14 and TRBJ2-2, with D hard to call. V was shortened by 0 bases and J by 0 bases, with 14 bases between the two germline ends. Germline V gene lookup returns CDR1 SGHDN and CDR2 FVKESK. The CDR3 is 18 amino acids. The CDR3 region has the DNA TGTGCCAGCAGCCAAGATCAGGCTTGGGTTACGAACACCGGGGAGCTGTTTTTT. Translated, it gives CASSQDQAWVTNTGELFF.

This rearrangement joins TRBV5-1 to TRBJ1-2; the match to TRBD1 covers 7 bases. V lost 0 bases and J lost 4; bases outside the gene matches: 12. Germline V gene lookup returns CDR1 SGHRS and CDR2 YFSETQ. This CDR3 spans 17 amino acids. Here the CDR3 DNA reads TGCGCCAGCAGCTTGGATGTTTCGTACAGGGGTACCTATGGCTACACCTTC. Its translation is CASSLDVSYRGTYGYTF.

The chain employs TRBV7-9 and TRBJ1-5; D is unclear. The CDR3 length is 12 residues. Trimming took 3 bases from V and 5 from J, leaving 5 bases between them. Germline CDR1 and CDR2: SEHNR and FQNEAQ (reference sequence). For the CDR3, the DNA is TGTGCCAGCAGCTTTTCGGATCAGCCCCAGCATTTT. Protein product: CASSFSDQPQHF.

The V gene is TRBV11-2, the J gene TRBJ2-5, with 7 positions matching TRBD2. The germline V gene encodes CDR1 SGHAT and CDR2 FQNNGV. V trimming: 2 bases; J trimming: 0 bases; junction bases outside the gene matches: 6. The CDR3 is 16 residues long. In DNA form, the CDR3 reads TGTGCCAGCAGCTTACACACTAGCGCAGACCAAGAGACCCAGTACTTC. Its protein is CASSLHTSADQETQYF.

V is TRBV6-6 and J is TRBJ2-1; D is undetermined. CDR1 MNHNY and CDR2 SVGAGI come from the germline V gene (reference sequence). There are 10 residues in the CDR3. V lost 3 bases, J lost 9 bases, and 3 bases lay in between. CDR3 DNA sequence: TGTGCCAGCAGTTATTCTGAGCAGTTCTTC. This gives the protein CASSYSEQFF.

The chain couples TRBV7-3 to TRBJ1-2; TRBD1 agrees at 7 bases. Germline-derived CDR1 and CDR2 are SGHTA and FQGTGA. J was trimmed by 7 bases and V by 5 bases; bases with no gene match: 10. This CDR3 has 14 residues. The CDR3 is CASSPRASGGGYTF. The CDR3 nucleotides are TGTGCCAGCAGCCCCAGGGCATCAGGGGGTGGCTACACCTTC.

In its sample, this clone was seen a few times. The chain combines TRBV30 with TRBJ1-1, with 9 bases fitting TRBD1. V was clipped by 2 bases and J by 5 bases; unmatched bases: 3. The CDR3 is 13 residues long. CDR1 GTSNPN and CDR2 SVGIG come from the germline V gene (reference sequence). The CDR3, as DNA: TGTGCCTGGAGTCAAGACAGGGGGACTGAAGCTTTCTTT. This translates into CAWSQDRGTEAFF. Full variable domain (missing parts from reference TRBV30 and TRBJ1-1): SQTIHQWPATLVQPVGSPLSLECTVEGTSNPNLYWYRQAAGRGLQLLFYSVGIGQISSEVPQNLSASRPQDRQFILSSKKLLLSDSGFYLCAWSQDRGTEAFFGQGTRLTVV.

This clone was picked up a small number of times. V is TRBV11-2 and J is TRBJ2-3, with 8 bases identical to TRBD1. This CDR3 is built from 16 residues. J was trimmed by 6 bases and V by 6 bases; bases with no gene match: 14. Germline CDR1 reads SGHAT; CDR2 reads FQNNGV. CDR3 protein: CASRTPGQAPRDTQYF. In DNA, the CDR3 is TGTGCCAGCAGGACTCCGGGACAGGCCCCGAGGGATACGCAGTATTTT.

Only a few counts were recorded for this clone. The chain links TRBV19 to TRBJ2-1; 8 positions agree with TRBD2. The CDR3 length is 16 residues. J was trimmed by 6 bases and V by 1 base; bases with no gene match: 8. Germline CDR1 reads LNHDA; CDR2 reads SQIVND (reference sequence). As DNA, the CDR3 is TGTGCCAGTAGTATAGTAGGACGGGGGGGCCGCAATGAGCAGTTCTTC. Protein: CASSIVGRGGRNEQFF. Based on the CDR3 plus reference TRBV19 and TRBJ2-1, the full variable domain is DGGITQSPKYLFRKEGQNVTLSCEQNLNHDAMYWYRQDPGQGLRLIYYSQIVNDFQKGDIAEGYSVSREKKESFPLTVTSAQKNPTAFYLCASSIVGRGGRNEQFFGPGTRLTVL.

V usage is TRBV9 and J usage is TRBJ2-1; TRBD2 might be the D (5 bases). The CDR3 covers 14 residues. The V gene lost 4 bases and the J gene lost 9 bases, with 17 bases spanning the gap. The germline CDR1 and CDR2 sequences are SGDLS and YYNGEE. CDR3 sequence reads: CASSPGNLGFEQFF. The CDR3 DNA sequence: TGTGCCAGCAGCCCGGGGAATCTAGGCTTTGAGCAGTTCTTC.

This rearrangement joins TRBV5-1 to TRBJ1-1, with D maybe TRBD1 (6 bases). Germline CDR1 SGHRS, CDR2 YFSETQ. The CDR3 runs to 15 residues. The ends were cut back, 2 bases at V and 1 base at J, with 12 bases in the middle. CDR3 nucleotides: TGCGCCAGCAGCTTCTTCGAGACAGGGAACACTGAAGCTTTCTTT. It translates to CASSFFETGNTEAFF. Filled out from reference TRBV5-1 and TRBJ1-1, the complete variable domain reads KAGVTQTPRYLIKTRGQQVTLSCSPISGHRSVSWYQQTPGQGLQFLFEYFSETQRNKGNFPGRFSGRQFSNSRSEMNVSTLELGDSALYLCASSFFETGNTEAFFGQGTRLTVV.

The chain carries TRBV7-9 and TRBJ2-7, with 7 bases matching TRBD1. V lost 1 base to trimming and J lost 2 bases; unmatched junction nucleotides: 2. Per the germline V gene, CDR1 is SEHNR and CDR2 is FQNEAQ (reference sequence). This CDR3 has 14 residues. The CDR3 reads CASSLGTGAYEQYF. The CDR3 DNA reads TGTGCCAGCAGCTTAGGTACAGGGGCCTACGAGCAGTACTTC.

This clone was recorded only once. The chain uses TRBV9 and TRBJ2-2; D not resolved. Germline-derived CDR1 and CDR2 are SGDLS and YYNGEE. The CDR3 is 13 amino acids. The germline V and J ends were trimmed by 0 bases and 4 bases, with 4 bases remaining between them. CDR3 in amino acids: CASSVGSTGELFF. CDR3 in DNA: TGTGCCAGCAGCGTAGGCAGCACCGGGGAGCTGTTTTTT.

This clone was observed a handful of times. The CDR3 end shows no conserved phenylalanine or tryptophan, and so a read error is likely. The DNA is left out, because the CDR3 cannot be placed on it with certainty; the CDR3 is given as TCRdb lists it. This chain links TRBV21-1 with TRBJ2-4. TRBV21-1 constitutes a pseudogene. The CDR3 comprises 10 residues, both ends counted. The CDR3 protein is CASSKLWPRI.

In this sample, this clone turned up a few times. The J gene is TRBJ2-2, the V gene TRBV19; D is unresolved. Trimming cost V 4 bases and J 1 base, with 7 bases left between them. Germline CDR1 is LNHDA and CDR2 is SQIVND (reference sequence). The CDR3 runs to 14 residues. The CDR3 spells CASSTWGNTGELFF. In DNA, the CDR3 is TGTGCCAGTAGTACCTGGGGGAACACCGGGGAGCTGTTTTTT.

The rearrangement links TRBV7-8 to TRBJ1-1; D not resolved. CDR1 is SGHVS and CDR2 is FQNEAQ in the germline V gene. V lost 5 bases and J lost 1, with 8 bases in between. This CDR3 comprises 13 residues. The chain's CDR3 is CASSTRRNTEAFF. In DNA, the CDR3 is TGTGCCAGCAGCACCCGAAGGAACACTGAAGCTTTCTTT.

The V call is TRBV2, the J call TRBJ2-5; 7 nucleotides agree with TRBD1. CDR3 length equals 17 residues. Germline V gives CDR1 SNHLY, CDR2 FYNNEI. V lost 0 bases, J lost 5 bases, and 12 bases stayed unmatched. In DNA, the CDR3 is TGTGCCAGCAGTGAAGCGGGGACAGACCCTGTCGGGGAGACCCAGTACTTC. Its protein is CASSEAGTDPVGETQYF. The full variable domain, rest sourced from reference TRBV2 and TRBJ2-5, is EPEVTQTPSHQVTQMGQEVILRCVPISNHLYFYWYRQILGQKVEFLVSFYNNEISEKSEIFDDQFSVERPDGSNFTLKIRSTKLEDSAMYFCASSEAGTDPVGETQYFGPGTRLLVL.

The CDR3: CSVGQDYEQYF. In nucleotides, the CDR3 is TGCAGCGTTGGGCAGGACTACGAGCAGTACTTC. This chain joins TRBV29-1 and TRBJ2-5, with unresolved D. TRBJ2-7 explains the end of the DNA better; the J call may be wrong. CDR1 SQVTM and CDR2 ANQGSEA come from the germline V gene. This CDR3 spans 11 amino acids.

The rearrangement uses TRBV19 and TRBJ2-2; D uncertain. The CDR3 length is 11 residues. V was cut by 8 bases and J by 7 bases, with 8 bases left in between. Germline V lookup: CDR1 LNHDA, CDR2 SQIVND (reference sequence). The CDR3 DNA reads as TGTGCCAGTGCCTGGGACGGGGAGCTGTTTTTT. This gives the protein CASAWDGELFF. Full variable domain (outside the CDR3, taken from reference TRBV19 and TRBJ2-2): DGGITQSPKYLFRKEGQNVTLSCEQNLNHDAMYWYRQDPGQGLRLIYYSQIVNDFQKGDIAEGYSVSREKKESFPLTVTSAQKNPTAFYLCASAWDGELFFGEGSRLTVL.

The chain uses TRBV10-3 and TRBJ1-2; 8 bases agree with TRBD1. The CDR3 runs 17 residues. The V and J ends lost 2 bases and 8 bases, in that order; junction bases with no gene match: 16. Germline lookup yields CDR1 ENHRY and CDR2 SYGVKD. The CDR3 DNA sequence: TGTGCCATCAGTGAGGGGCAGGGTCTGACAGGGGAGGACGGCTACACCTTC. Translation gives CAISEGQGLTGEDGYTF.

The chain recombines TRBV6-1 with TRBJ1-5, with D uncertain. This CDR3 contains 14 residues. Trimming left V 3 bases short and J 5 bases short, with 11 bases between. Germline V gene data show CDR1 as MNHNS and CDR2 as SASEGT. This chain's CDR3 is CASSEIGWDQPQHF. The CDR3 DNA reads TGTGCCAGCAGTGAGATTGGGTGGGATCAGCCCCAGCATTTT.

This rearrangement joins TRBV11-2 to TRBJ2-7, with 9 bases identical to TRBD1. The CDR3 totals 16 residues. V dropped 4 bases and J dropped 4; count of bases not matched to a gene: 11. Germline loops: CDR1 SGHAT, CDR2 FQNNGV. The CDR3 DNA sequence: TGTGCCAGCAGCTCAATCTCCGGGACAGGGCGATACGAGCAGTACTTC. This gives the protein CASSSISGTGRYEQYF.

The chain couples TRBV9 to TRBJ1-5; D is uncertain. V dropped 0 bases and J dropped 0 bases, with 7 bases sitting between them. Germline loops: CDR1 SGDLS, CDR2 YYNGEE. This CDR3 has 15 amino acids. CDR3 nucleotide sequence: TGTGCCAGCAGCGTAGGGGAGTATAGCAATCAGCCCCAGCATTTT. Residues: CASSVGEYSNQPQHF.

The gene calls are TRBV30 and TRBJ2-7; D uncertain. Trimming took off 4 bases at V and 1 base at J, with 11 bases between the two ends. Germline loops: CDR1 GTSNPN, CDR2 SVGIG (reference sequence). The length of the CDR3 is 13 residues. CDR3 in amino acids: CAWTFGVSYEQYF. Here the CDR3 DNA reads TGTGCCTGGACCTTCGGAGTTTCCTACGAGCAGTACTTC.

The genes are TRBV2 and TRBJ1-2; D gene uncertain. This CDR3 comprises 13 residues. The germline V gene encodes CDR1 SNHLY and CDR2 FYNNEI. V gave up 2 bases and J gave up 4 bases, with 8 bases separating them. In nucleotides, the CDR3 is TGTGCCAGCAGTGAACTTCCTATCTATGGCTACACCTTC. Protein sequence: CASSELPIYGYTF.

The rearrangement links TRBV7-9 to TRBJ1-2; D unclear. This CDR3 is 13 amino acids long. Germline V gene sequence: CDR1 SEHNR, CDR2 FQNEAQ (reference sequence). Trimming left V 5 bases short and J 5 bases short, with 12 bases between. In DNA form, the CDR3 reads TGTGCCAGCAGCCCCGGGGAGGTTTATGGCTACACCTTC. Protein product: CASSPGEVYGYTF.

The chain combines TRBV5-4 with TRBJ2-1; 9 bases are a match to TRBD2. Germline assignment: CDR1 SGHNT and CDR2 YYREEE (reference sequence). V lost 5 bases to trimming and J lost 3 bases; unmatched junction nucleotides: 6. The CDR3 consists of 15 residues. The CDR3 protein is CASSPLAGDYNEQFF. Written as DNA, the CDR3 is TGTGCCAGCAGTCCACTAGCGGGCGACTACAATGAGCAGTTCTTC.

This clone was detected only a few times. V is TRBV27 and J is TRBJ1-2, with D uncertain. This CDR3 spans 13 amino acids. Germline loops: CDR1 MNHEY, CDR2 SMNVEV (reference sequence). V dropped 7 bases and J dropped 6 bases, with 15 bases sitting between them. Here the CDR3 DNA reads TGTGCCAGCACCGCCCGGGATGGGGATGGCTACACCTTC. This codes for CASTARDGDGYTF.

This chain links TRBV19 with TRBJ2-1; D call uncertain. The V end lost 3 bases, the J end lost 7 bases, and 13 bases lay between the germline ends. The germline V gene encodes CDR1 LNHDA and CDR2 SQIVND (reference sequence). The CDR3 is made up of 14 amino acids. The CDR3 DNA follows: TGTGCCAGTAGTATCCCGACTGGGTCGAATGAGCAGTTCTTC. Protein: CASSIPTGSNEQFF.

In this sample, this clone turned up a few times. The chain couples TRBV27 to TRBJ2-5, with TRBD1 identical over 7 bases. CDR1 and CDR2 (germline): MNHEY, SMNVEV (reference sequence). The ends lost 7 bases at V and 1 base at J; junction bases unmatched: 9. The CDR3 has 15 amino acids. CDR3 residues: CASNPLGQPQETQYF. CDR3 bases: TGTGCCAGCAACCCGTTGGGACAGCCCCAAGAGACCCAGTACTTC.

This chain uses TRBV13 with TRBJ1-1; D possibly corresponds to TRBD1 (5 bases). The germline V gene encodes CDR1 PRHDT and CDR2 FYEKMQ (reference sequence). The CDR3 covers 14 residues. With 6 bases removed from V and 5 bases from J, the gap between germline ends came to 16 bases. Here the CDR3 reads CASRLGRGRTEAFF. The CDR3 region has the DNA TGTGCCAGCAGATTGGGGAGGGGCCGTACTGAAGCTTTCTTT.